This T cell receptor beta chain appears in the sequencing data of a study of T cell responses to AZD1222 COVID-19 vaccine. Germline CDR1 and CDR2: SGHAT and FQNNGV. With V trimmed by 0 bases and J by 4 bases, 8 bases remained unmatched. This CDR3 comprises 17 residues. Profiling relied on immunoSEQ multiplex PCR, and the TCRdb table lists in-frame clones only, not all of them. The sample records around 150,000 clones, 84% being singletons. Study outcomes and limitations: Donors skewed white British and female; clonal diversity was possibly underestimated.

Worth noting for this clone: Its target is unknown.

The material sequenced was peripheral blood, taken on day 0 of AZD1222 vaccination. V gene TRBV11-2 combines with J gene TRBJ1-2; 10 bases agree with TRBD1. This clonotype was sampled from an adult in good health. CDR3 sequence reads: CASSLDLTGGVIYGYTF. The CDR3 nucleotides read TGTGCCAGCAGCTTAGATCTGACAGGGGGCGTAATCTATGGCTACACCTTC.